The clone carrying this TCR beta chain was counted between two and nine times. TCRdb independently ran MiXCR on the 5' RACE reads; one entry per CDR3 protein. Seen here are 250,000 or so distinct CDR3 sequences, 15% to 20% observed once, and the top ten hold under 30%. V was cut by 6 bases and J by 9 bases, with 18 bases left in between. CDR3 length: 13 amino acids. Germline CDR1 and CDR2: MNHEY and SVGAGI. The entry originates in a study of T-cell memory formation after mild COVID-19. Overall study: In these data, TCR clusters were largely donor specific.

What was sequenced was PBMCs or a T cell subset sorted from them (not recorded which). The TCR sequence derives from a man aged 18 to 30 who had mild COVID-19 (a few samples of this study predate the infection). Cell type and time point are not known. The chain has TRBV6-5 and TRBJ2-7; possibly TRBD1 or TRBD2 for D (5 bases each). CDR3 region: CASRLNQGAGQYF. The CDR3, as DNA: TGTGCCAGCAGACTCAACCAGGGAGCCGGGCAGTACTTC.